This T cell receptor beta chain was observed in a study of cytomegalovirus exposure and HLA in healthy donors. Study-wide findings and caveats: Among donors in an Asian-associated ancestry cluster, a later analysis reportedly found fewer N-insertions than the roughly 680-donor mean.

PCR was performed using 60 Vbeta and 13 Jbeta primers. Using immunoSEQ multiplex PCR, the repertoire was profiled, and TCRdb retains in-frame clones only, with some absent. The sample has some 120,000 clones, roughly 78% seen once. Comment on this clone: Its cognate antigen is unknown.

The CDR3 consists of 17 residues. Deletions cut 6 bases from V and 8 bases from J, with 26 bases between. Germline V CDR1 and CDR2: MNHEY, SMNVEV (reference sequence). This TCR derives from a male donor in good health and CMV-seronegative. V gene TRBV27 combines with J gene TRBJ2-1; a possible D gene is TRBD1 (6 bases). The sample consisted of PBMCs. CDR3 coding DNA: TGTGCCAGCAGGACGAACCCGGGACACGTAAGGTGGGATGAGCAGTTCTTC. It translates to CASRTNPGHVRWDEQFF.